This TCR beta chain is from a study of blood T cell repertoires in COVID-19. Overall study context: Whether acute or convalescent, the COVID-19 samples came from the United States, Italy and Spain. PBMCs, B-cell-depleted T cells, or T cells were the source of the cDNA or gDNA that made up the material.

The ends were cut back, 0 bases at V and 1 base at J, with 7 bases in the middle. The CDR3 totals 15 residues. Germline V lookup: CDR1 MNHEY, CDR2 SVGAGI. TCRdb's copy holds only in-frame clones and misses some; the assay was immunoSEQ multiplex PCR. The sample consists of a few hundred thousand clones, 85% of them appearing once. The rearrangement joins TRBV6-5 to TRBJ1-5; D ambiguous. The sample taken for sequencing was peripheral blood. This receptor was identified in a young woman with acute or convalescent COVID-19. The CDR3 DNA is TGTGCCAGCAGTTACTCGATGAGAAGCAATCAGCCCCAGCATTTT. Protein: CASSYSMRSNQPQHF.